The next 22 T cell receptor beta chains were all read from a single sample in a study of T cell repertoires in cytomegalovirus infection. Using its own MiXCR run on the reads, TCRdb lists one record per CDR3 protein. The table has hundreds of thousands of distinct CDR3 sequences, roughly a third seen once; the top ten hold around 15%. No antigens are known for them. The sequences come from cultured CD8+ T cells from PBMCs, collected from culture after CMV antigen stimulation. These receptors came from a human donor in good health (CMV status not recorded). Some clones in this sample may be carry-over from other donors' samples.

The chain combines TRBV6-6 with TRBJ2-7; a weak D match, TRBD2 (7 bases). The CDR3 sequence is 14 residues long. Deletions cut 2 bases from V and 2 bases from J, with 10 bases between. Looked up from germline, CDR1 is MNHNY and CDR2 is SVGAGI (reference sequence). The CDR3, as DNA: TGTGCCAGCAGTTACGGGGGGGGGCCCTACGAGCAGTACTTC. Translating gives CASSYGGGPYEQYF.

To note about this clonotype: A much larger clone differs from this one at a single base, so this may be a read error. The chain couples TRBV20-1 to TRBJ1-5; 7 bases are shared with TRBD1. Per the germline V gene, CDR1 is DFQATT and CDR2 is SNEGSKA (reference sequence). The CDR3 sequence is 15 residues long. This chain's CDR3 is CSTSSPGGDNQPQHF. CDR3 DNA: TGCAGTACTAGTAGTCCAGGGGGTGACAATCAGCCCCAGCATTTT.

This clonotype was seen a handful of times. The chain joins TRBV15 to TRBJ1-2; D is undetermined. Germline-derived CDR1 and CDR2 are LNHNV and YYDKDF (reference sequence). V was clipped by 0 bases and J by 0 bases, with 8 bases between them. The CDR3 covers 15 residues. The CDR3 DNA sequence: TGTGCCACCAGCAGAGAGAAGGGTGCTAACTATGGCTACACCTTC. It is translated as CATSREKGANYGYTF. The variable domain in full, completed from reference TRBV15 and TRBJ1-2, reads DAMVIQNPRYQVTQFGKPVTLSCSQTLNHNVMYWYQQKSSQAPKLLFHYYDKDFNNEADTPDNFQSRRPNTSFCFLDIRSPGLGDTAMYLCATSREKGANYGYTFGSGTRLTVV.

A few counts support this clonotype. The chain links TRBV12-3 or TRBV12-4 to TRBJ1-2, with D possibly being TRBD1 (6 bases). The germline V and J ends were trimmed by 5 bases and 5 bases, with 18 bases remaining between them. The CDR3 has 15 amino acids. The CDR3 spells CASSLPQGQVYGYTF. The CDR3 bases are TGTGCCAGCAGTCTACCCCAGGGGCAAGTTTATGGCTACACCTTC.

The chain combines TRBV20-1 with TRBJ1-2; no reliable D call. The germline gives CDR1 DFQATT, CDR2 SNEGSKA (reference sequence). Deletions cut 5 bases from V and 7 bases from J, with 5 bases between. The CDR3 is 9 amino acids. The CDR3 protein is CSAPGGYTF. The DNA of the CDR3 is TGCAGTGCTCCTGGTGGCTACACCTTC.

V gene TRBV7-9 combines with J gene TRBJ2-7, with 9 bases aligning to TRBD1. CDR3 length equals 17 residues. Germline trimming cut 4 bases from V and 6 bases from J; bases unmatched to any gene: 16. Germline V gene data show CDR1 as SEHNR and CDR2 as FQNEAQ (reference sequence). CDR3 protein: CASSSHPRQGVSGEQYF. The DNA of the CDR3 is TGTGCCAGCAGCTCCCACCCCAGACAGGGGGTATCGGGCGAGCAGTACTTC.

This clonotype was detected a few times. V and J are TRBV12-3 or TRBV12-4 and TRBJ1-2; D is possibly TRBD1 (5 bases). The CDR3 consists of 14 residues. V gave up 6 bases and J gave up 4 bases, with 15 bases separating them. The CDR3 protein is CASSPSAGTYGYTF. The CDR3 region has the DNA TGTGCCAGCAGCCCCTCGGCGGGGACCTATGGCTACACCTTC.

The sample holds a few counts of this clonotype. The genes are TRBV12-3 or TRBV12-4 and TRBJ2-2; D is possibly TRBD1 (6 bases). Trimming took off 11 bases at V and 4 bases at J, with 11 bases between the two ends. The length of the CDR3 is 12 residues. CDR3 sequence reads: CADNRVTGELFF. CDR3 sequence (DNA): TGTGCCGATAACAGGGTCACCGGGGAGCTGTTTTTT.

V gene TRBV5-6 combines with J gene TRBJ2-3; 7 positions match TRBD2. Germline V gives CDR1 SGHDT, CDR2 YYEEEE. The CDR3 loop spans 17 amino acids. V was pared by 2 bases and J by 0 bases, with 9 bases of the junction left unmatched. The CDR3 is CASSFSAGESSTDTQYF. The DNA of the CDR3 is TGTGCCAGCAGCTTTTCGGCGGGAGAGTCGAGCACAGATACGCAGTATTTT.

V is TRBV3-1 and J is TRBJ1-5; D is uncertain. V was cut by 0 bases and J by 6 bases, with 12 bases left in between. CDR3 length equals 15 residues. Per germline, CDR1 LGHDT and CDR2 YNNKEL (reference sequence). The CDR3 sequence: CASSQDHPSGQPQHF. CDR3 coding DNA: TGTGCCAGCAGCCAAGATCATCCTTCCGGTCAGCCCCAGCATTTT. Full variable domain (missing parts from reference TRBV3-1 and TRBJ1-5): DTAVSQTPKYLVTQMGNDKSIKCEQNLGHDTMYWYKQDSKKFLKIMFSYNNKELIINETVPNRFSPKSPDKAHLNLHINSLELGDSAVYFCASSQDHPSGQPQHFGDGTRLSIL.

This clonotype was detected many times. V is TRBV7-2 and J is TRBJ2-2; D perhaps matches TRBD1 (6 bases). CDR3 length equals 14 residues. V was shortened by 3 bases and J by 3 bases, with 8 bases between the two germline ends. Germline V gene lookup returns CDR1 SGHTA and CDR2 FQGNSA. This CDR3 is CASSLSGDTGELFF. The CDR3 DNA reads as TGTGCCAGCAGCTTGTCAGGGGACACCGGGGAGCTGTTTTTT. Full variable domain (missing parts from reference TRBV7-2 and TRBJ2-2): GAGVSQSPSNKVTEKGKDVELRCDPISGHTALYWYRQSLGQGLEFLIYFQGNSAPDKSGLPSDRFSAERTGGSVSTLTIQRTQQEDSAVYLCASSLSGDTGELFFGEGSRLTVL.

The J gene is TRBJ2-2, the V gene TRBV29-1, with D possibly matching TRBD1 (5 bases). V lost 5 bases to trimming and J lost 4 bases, with 5 bases between them. This CDR3 has 11 residues. The germline CDR1 and CDR2 sequences are SQVTM and ANQGSEA. CDR3 protein: CSVTGTGELFF. In DNA, the CDR3 is TGCAGCGTTACAGGCACCGGGGAGCTGTTTTTT.

This clonotype was observed at least ten times. The rearrangement uses TRBV6-2 or TRBV6-3 and TRBJ2-1; a possible D gene is TRBD1 (6 bases). With 4 bases removed from V and 0 bases from J, the gap between germline ends came to 10 bases. Looked up from germline, CDR1 is MNHEY and CDR2 is SVGEGT. The length of the CDR3 is 15 residues. CDR3 region: CASSSLGGSYNEQFF. The DNA for the CDR3 is TGTGCCAGCAGTTCCCTAGGGGGCTCCTACAATGAGCAGTTCTTC.

This clonotype has only a few counts. The chain is built from TRBV6-5 and TRBJ2-7; tentative D call: TRBD2 (5 bases). The length of the CDR3 is 15 residues. Per the germline V gene, CDR1 is MNHEY and CDR2 is SVGAGI. V gave up 7 bases and J gave up 4 bases, with 20 bases separating them. Written as DNA, the CDR3 is TGTGCCAGCAACAAAGGACCCGGGATGTCGTACGAGCAGTACTTC. The encoded protein is CASNKGPGMSYEQYF.

This clonotype has more than one count but fewer than ten. The chain uses TRBV7-9 and TRBJ2-2; no clear D. The CDR3 has 15 residues. Germline lookup yields CDR1 SEHNR and CDR2 FQNEAQ (reference sequence). V lost 4 bases and J 3 bases, leaving 12 bases between the germline ends. CDR3 amino acids: CASSSKVPDTGELFF. CDR3 nucleotide sequence: TGTGCCAGCAGCTCGAAGGTGCCGGACACCGGGGAGCTGTTTTTT.

This rearrangement joins TRBV12-3 or TRBV12-4 to TRBJ2-5; 10 bases match TRBD2. The CDR3 has 16 residues. V shed 5 bases and J 4 bases; nucleotides not matched to a gene: 10. CDR3 nucleotide sequence: TGTGCCAGCAGTCCGGGAGTAGCGGGGGGTAGAGAGACCCAGTACTTC. Protein product: CASSPGVAGGRETQYF.

This clonotype was picked up a small number of times. The chain joins TRBV28 to TRBJ1-3; the D gene is possibly TRBD1 (6 bases). CDR1 is MDHEN and CDR2 is SYDVKM in the germline V gene. The CDR3 totals 16 residues. The ends were cut back, 1 base at V and 4 bases at J, with 14 bases in the middle. The CDR3 here is CASSLFARGPGNTIYF. DNA for the CDR3: TGTGCCAGCAGTTTATTCGCCAGGGGTCCCGGAAACACCATATATTTT.

This rearrangement joins TRBV27 to TRBJ1-3; D possibly corresponds to TRBD1 (6 bases). V was trimmed by 4 bases and J by 3 bases, leaving 10 bases between them. The germline V gene encodes CDR1 MNHEY and CDR2 SMNVEV (reference sequence). The CDR3 runs 14 residues. Here the CDR3 reads CASSSGGLGNTIYF. The CDR3 nucleotides are TGTGCCAGCAGTTCTGGGGGGCTTGGAAACACCATATATTTT.

There are many counts of this clonotype. V is TRBV7-6 and J is TRBJ2-7; TRBD1 matches 8 bases. CDR3 length: 14 amino acids. V shed 5 bases, J shed 5 bases, and the junction held 8 bases outside the gene matches. Germline CDR1 and CDR2: SGHVS and FNYEAQ. The CDR3 is CASSPGQVPHEQYF. The CDR3 DNA is TGTGCCAGCAGCCCGGGACAGGTACCCCACGAGCAGTACTTC.

The V gene is TRBV19, the J gene TRBJ2-4; 7 bases map to TRBD1. The V gene end was trimmed by 3 bases and the J gene end by 0 bases; junction bases not matched to a gene: 11. Germline values: CDR1 LNHDA, CDR2 SQIVND (reference sequence). The CDR3 loop spans 18 amino acids. The CDR3 region is CASSIDRADSIAKNIQYF. For the CDR3, the DNA is TGTGCCAGTAGTATTGACAGGGCTGATTCAATAGCCAAAAACATTCAGTACTTC.

V is TRBV12-3 or TRBV12-4 and J is TRBJ2-5; D is uncertain. The length of the CDR3 is 14 residues. V lost 3 bases and J lost 0, with 8 bases in between. The CDR3 sequence: CASSFSEDQETQYF. The CDR3 DNA reads TGTGCCAGCAGTTTTAGTGAAGACCAAGAGACCCAGTACTTC.

With regard to this clonotype: The junction and the germline gene differ at one end; a read error may be behind it. The chain joins TRBV6-2 or TRBV6-3 to TRBJ2-3, with 7 positions matching TRBD1. CDR1 and CDR2 from the germline V gene are MNHEY and SVGEGT. This CDR3 contains 17 residues. In DNA, the CDR3 is TGTGCCAGCAGTGTAAAACCGGGACAGTCTTTCACAGATACGCTGTATTTT. Amino acid sequence: CASSVKPGQSFTDTLYF.